Here is one T cell receptor beta chain with its context. The source of the sample is a study of radiotherapy plus CTLA-4 blockade in lung cancer. Only in-frame clones appear in the TCRdb table, and some are missing; sequencing was by immunoSEQ multiplex PCR. This table holds 95,000 to 150,000 clones, 80% to 90% found once. From germline, CDR1 is SGHTA and CDR2 FQGNSA. V shed 1 base and J 4 bases; nucleotides not matched to a gene: 6. CDR3 size: 16 residues. This specimen consisted of peripheral blood, obtained from a patient treated with radiotherapy plus ipilimumab. This TCR was sampled from a human donor with non-small cell lung cancer that progressed on radiotherapy plus ipilimumab. The chain joins TRBV7-2 to TRBJ2-3; 9 bases are a match to TRBD2. Here the CDR3 reads CASSLGVSGSSDTQYF. The CDR3 bases are TGTGCCAGCAGCTTAGGCGTTAGCGGGAGTTCAGATACGCAGTATTTT.